This T cell receptor beta chain is from a study of T cells expressing NK-cell markers. Findings of the study overall: The share of CD8+ T cells held by dominant NKG2C+ clonotypes was about 1.0-8% in roughly 6 donors.

Notes on this clonotype: Its antigen is undetermined.

TCRdb reanalyzed the 5' RACE reads, giving one entry per CDR3 protein sequence and no DNA. The sample holds roughly 170,000 distinct CDR3 sequences. The V gene's germline CDR1 is SEHNR and CDR2 FQNEAQ (reference sequence). The length of the CDR3 is 15 residues. The V and J genes are TRBV7-9 and TRBJ2-6; TCRdb reports TRBD1, a call that lacks DNA to check it against. The sequencing sample was made of blood T cells: a sorted CD56 or NKG2C T cell subset, CD4+ or CD8+ T cells, or bulk PBMC T cells (not recorded which). The sequence was obtained from a woman between 18 and 70 years old in good health. CDR3 residues: CASRQQGAGANVLTF.